Listed here are 20 T cell receptor beta chains from one sample, sequenced in a study of T cells in women clearing cervical HPV infection. Generated by immunoSEQ multiplex PCR, the TCRdb table keeps only in-frame clones and is missing some. The table for this sample gives over 30,000 clones. Sequenced input: blood buffy coat. The receptors shown here come from a woman between 18 and 69 years old with a cervical HPV16 infection that either progressed to CIN3+ or cleared (not recorded which).

As for this clone: The read stops 3 residues short of the end of the CDR3; the missing end is completed from the germline J gene. This sequence joins TRBV23-1 and TRBJ1-2; D gene unclear. TRBV23-1 is placed among ORFs of uncertain function. Trimming stripped 1 base from V and 2 bases from J, with 14 bases between. CDR3 size: 16 residues. CDR3 sequence: CASSQWNSQANYGYTF. The CDR3 bases that were read are TGCGCCAGCAGTCAATGGAACAGTCAGGCGAACTATGGC.

A remark on this clone: The read terminates 3 residues before the CDR3 end, so the remaining end is supplied by the germline J gene. J is TRBJ1-4 and V is TRBV5-5; TRBD1 aligns across 7 bases. The CDR3 is 14 residues long. Germline lookup yields CDR1 SGHKS and CDR2 YYEKEE (reference sequence). V shed 6 bases, J shed 6 bases, and the junction held 8 bases outside the gene matches. CDR3: CASNQGELDEKLFF. Incomplete CDR3 DNA: TGTGCCAGCAACCAGGGGGAATTAGATGAAAAA.

Turning to this clone: The sequence runs out 3 residues before the end of the CDR3; the remainder is reconstructed from the germline J gene. V gene TRBV20-1 combines with J gene TRBJ2-7; maybe TRBD1 (6 bases). V was trimmed by 3 bases and J by 1 base, leaving 19 bases between them. From germline, CDR1 is DFQATT and CDR2 SNEGSKA (reference sequence). This CDR3 has 16 residues. The CDR3 bases that were read are TGCAGTGCTAGTGGCCTCACAGGGCCCCTATCCTACGAG. The encoded protein is CSASGLTGPLSYE. The full CDR3 protein reads CSASGLTGPLSYEQYF.

Concerning this clone: The read finishes 3 residues shy of the CDR3 end, and the germline J gene is used to complete it. V usage is TRBV6-2 or TRBV6-3 and J usage is TRBJ1-2; the D gene is possibly TRBD1 (5 bases). CDR1 and CDR2 (germline): MNHEY, SVGEGT. This CDR3 is 14 amino acids long. Trimming took off 8 bases at V and 4 bases at J, with 17 bases between the two ends. The CDR3 loop reads CASLDSGPFYGYTF. The covered CDR3 bases are TGTGCCAGCCTTGATTCAGGGCCTTTCTATGGC.

CDR3 in amino acids: CASSDIQGLNTEAFF. CDR3 bases read: TGTGCCAGCAGTGATATCCAGGGTTTGAACACTGAA. V and J are TRBV2 and TRBJ1-1; D perhaps matches TRBD1 (5 bases). The read finishes 3 residues shy of the CDR3 end, and the germline J gene is used to complete it. Trimming left V 3 bases short and J 0 bases short, with 11 bases between. Germline CDR1 reads SNHLY; CDR2 reads FYNNEI. There are 15 residues in the CDR3.

In regard to this clone: The read finishes 3 residues shy of the CDR3 end, and the germline J gene is used to complete it. The V call is TRBV7-8, the J call TRBJ2-1; 16 positions match TRBD2. Germline V CDR1 and CDR2: SGHVS, FQNEAQ. CDR3 length: 18 residues. Losses at the gene ends were 0 bases for V and 8 bases for J; bases not matched to a gene: 7. The CDR3 bases that were read are TGTGCCAGCAGCTTAGCCCGGGGACTAGCGGGAGGGCCGGATGAG. This codes for CASSLARGLAGGPDE. The entire CDR3 protein is CASSLARGLAGGPDEQFF.

As to this clone: The read terminates 3 residues ahead of where the CDR3 ends, so the germline J gene completes it. Other DNA sequences from this sample encode an identical CDR3 as well. The J gene is TRBJ2-3, the V gene TRBV18; possibly TRBD2 for D (6 bases). Trimming took 2 bases from V and 2 from J, leaving 8 bases between them. Germline CDR1 is KGHSH and CDR2 is LQKENI. This CDR3 is 14 amino acids long. CDR3 protein: CASSPSGYTDTQYF. The part of the CDR3 DNA that was read is TGTGCCAGCTCACCAAGCGGGTACACAGATACG.

In the case of this clone: The read terminates 3 residues before the CDR3 end, so the remaining end is supplied by the germline J gene. This sequence joins TRBV7-6 and TRBJ2-2; 8 bases agree with TRBD1. The CDR3 is made up of 16 amino acids. V lost 5 bases and J lost 4; bases outside the gene matches: 9. Germline-derived CDR1 and CDR2 are SGHVS and FNYEAQ. The chain's CDR3 is CASSQTTGALTGELFF. The sequenced CDR3 bases are TGTGCCAGCAGCCAGACGACAGGGGCTCTCACCGGGGAG.

As regards this clone: Read sequence stops 3 residues before the CDR3 end, and the germline J gene provides the missing end. V usage is TRBV5-1 and J usage is TRBJ2-5; weak D call: TRBD2 (6 bases). Trimming removed 9 bases at V and 4 bases at J, with 16 bases between. Germline V gene data show CDR1 as SGHRS and CDR2 as YFSETQ. The length of the CDR3 is 13 residues. CDR3 bases read: TGCGCCACCACTCCGGCGGGAATAGAGACC. Residues: CATTPAGIET. The complete CDR3 sequence is CATTPAGIETQYF.

Worth noting for this clone: The read finishes 3 residues shy of the CDR3 end, and the germline J gene is used to complete it. The chain is built from TRBV2 and TRBJ1-5; TRBD1 matches 8 bases. The CDR3 contains 13 residues. V gave up 6 bases and J gave up 6 bases; unmatched junction bases: 4. Germline V gene lookup returns CDR1 SNHLY and CDR2 FYNNEI. The CDR3 sequence: CASRDRVAQPQHF. The DNA read from the CDR3 is TGTGCCAGCAGGGACAGGGTTGCTCAGCCC. Complete variable domain (other parts from reference TRBV2 and TRBJ1-5): EPEVTQTPSHQVTQMGQEVILRCVPISNHLYFYWYRQILGQKVEFLVSFYNNEISEKSEIFDDQFSVERPDGSNFTLKIRSTKLEDSAMYFCASRDRVAQPQHFGDGTRLSIL.

This clone is deemed medium-sized by its frequency. The CDR3 extends 3 residues past the end of the read, so its final part is completed from the germline J gene. The chain combines TRBV6-2 or TRBV6-3 with TRBJ2-3; D gene uncertain. The V and J ends lost 5 bases and 4 bases respectively, with 13 bases between them. Germline CDR1 is MNHEY and CDR2 is SVGEGT. The CDR3 spans 14 residues. Incomplete CDR3 DNA: TGTGCCAGCAGTCCCCGTGGCCCTCCAGATACG. Translated: CASSPRGPPDT. The complete CDR3 reads CASSPRGPPDTQYF.

As to this clone: Sequencing ends 3 residues short of the CDR3 end; the germline J gene provides the rest. This chain connects TRBV5-1 to TRBJ2-1; 8 nucleotides align to TRBD1. This CDR3 spans 16 amino acids. The germline gives CDR1 SGHRS, CDR2 YFSETQ. The V segment lost 4 bases and the J segment 0 bases; nucleotides outside the gene matches: 6. This CDR3 is CASSPRQGISYNEQFF. The CDR3 bases that were read are TGCGCCAGCAGCCCCCGACAGGGGATCTCCTACAATGAG.

The sequenced CDR3 bases are TGTGCCAGCAGTGGGCAAGAGACG. It specifies CASSGQET. The whole CDR3 is CASSGQETQYF. The rearrangement uses TRBV2 and TRBJ2-3; no clear D. The read terminates 3 residues ahead of where the CDR3 ends, so the germline J gene completes it. The CDR3 spans 11 residues. The germline CDR1 and CDR2 sequences are SNHLY and FYNNEI.

In regard to this clone: The CDR3 extends 3 residues past the end of the read, so its final part is completed from the germline J gene. This sequence joins TRBV19 and TRBJ1-2, with a possible D match to TRBD1 (6 bases). Trimming removed 6 bases from V and 2 bases from J, with 13 bases in between. Germline CDR1 is LNHDA and CDR2 is SQIVND (reference sequence). The CDR3 totals 14 residues. CDR3 protein: CASRRTVLNYGYTF. The covered CDR3 bases are TGTGCCAGTAGAAGGACAGTTTTAAACTATGGC.

A note on this clone: Read sequence stops 3 residues before the CDR3 end, and the germline J gene provides the missing end. The rearrangement uses TRBV20-1 and TRBJ1-5; a weak D match, TRBD1 (6 bases). V lost 6 bases and J 3 bases, leaving 12 bases between the germline ends. The CDR3 is 13 amino acids. Germline V lookup: CDR1 DFQATT, CDR2 SNEGSKA (reference sequence). The covered CDR3 bases are TGCAGTGCCACGGACAGAATCAATCAGCCC. It is translated as CSATDRINQP. The full CDR3 reads CSATDRINQPQHF.

Of note for this clone: The read terminates 3 residues before the CDR3 end, so the remaining end is supplied by the germline J gene. The chain employs TRBV4-2 and TRBJ1-4, with a possible D match to TRBD1 (5 bases). The CDR3 extends over 14 amino acids. Trimming took off 5 bases at V and 8 bases at J, with 15 bases between the two ends. The germline gives CDR1 LGHNA, CDR2 YNFKEQ. This CDR3 reads CASSWGGEAEKLFF. CDR3 DNA, as far as it was read: TGTGCCAGCAGCTGGGGGGGGGAGGCGGAAAAA.

In the case of this clone: The sequence runs out 3 residues before the end of the CDR3; the remainder is reconstructed from the germline J gene. The chain joins TRBV6-2 or TRBV6-3 to TRBJ1-2; D uncertain. V shed 5 bases and J shed 4 bases, with 11 bases lying between them. CDR3 length: 13 residues. Per the germline V gene, CDR1 is MNHEY and CDR2 is SVGEGT. Here the CDR3 reads CASSRLESYGYTF. Incomplete CDR3 DNA: TGTGCCAGCAGTAGGCTCGAAAGCTATGGC.

Of note for this clone: The CDR3 goes on 3 residues after the read ends, and that part is filled in from the germline J gene. The chain uses TRBV7-2 and TRBJ1-5; 8 bases are a match to TRBD1. The V gene end was trimmed by 5 bases and the J gene end by 2 bases; junction bases not matched to a gene: 5. The CDR3 contains 15 residues. Germline V CDR1 and CDR2: SGHTA, FQGNSA. CDR3 DNA (partial): TGTGCCAGCAGCCTGACAGGGGCACGCAATCAGCCC. Protein product: CASSLTGARNQP. The full-length CDR3 reads as CASSLTGARNQPQHF.

As for this clone: Sequencing ends 3 residues short of the CDR3 end; the germline J gene provides the rest. The chain joins TRBV28 to TRBJ2-1, with a tentative D call TRBD1 (7 bases). Looked up from germline, CDR1 is MDHEN and CDR2 is SYDVKM. V shed 0 bases and J shed 5 bases, with 17 bases lying between them. This CDR3 spans 17 amino acids. The CDR3 DNA, read in part, is TGTGCCAGCAGTTTATGGCGGGACAGTCCACCTAACAATGAG. Its protein product is CASSLWRDSPPNNE. The entire CDR3 sequence reads CASSLWRDSPPNNEQFF.

The covered CDR3 bases are TGTGCCTGGAGTGTTGGGGGCCATAATTCACCC. It translates to CAWSVGGHNSP. In full, the CDR3 is CAWSVGGHNSPLHF. This sequence joins TRBV30 and TRBJ1-6, with D tentatively TRBD1 (6 bases). The read is 3 residues too short to cover the CDR3 end, so that end is filled in from the germline J gene. CDR3 length: 14 amino acids. Germline V gene sequence: CDR1 GTSNPN, CDR2 SVGIG (reference sequence). V lost 0 bases and J lost 5, with 8 bases in between. Drawing the rest from reference TRBV30 and TRBJ1-6, the complete variable domain is SQTIHQWPATLVQPVGSPLSLECTVEGTSNPNLYWYRQAAGRGLQLLFYSVGIGQISSEVPQNLSASRPQDRQFILSSKKLLLSDSGFYLCAWSVGGHNSPLHFGNGTRLTVT.